The clone carrying this T cell receptor beta chain came up a few times. This sample was included in a study of identical twins. Germline-derived CDR1 and CDR2 are LGHDT and YNNKEL (reference sequence). The CDR3 loop spans 16 amino acids. Trimming shortened V by 4 bases and J by 1 base, and 15 bases separated the two germline ends. One entry per CDR3 protein, called by TCRdb with MiXCR from the 5' RACE reads. The top ten clones hold 8.8% of a sample with roughly 250,000 distinct CDR3 sequences, over 12% of them seen once. This TCR came from a woman in her late teens or twenties in good health. Sequenced sample: memory (CD45RO+) T cells sorted from blood. The V gene is TRBV3-1, the J gene TRBJ2-3, with D unclear. The CDR3 region is CASSRLRSARTDTQYF. The CDR3 DNA is TGTGCCAGCAGCCGTCTACGAAGCGCCCGCACAGATACGCAGTATTTT.